The sequence of this T cell receptor beta chain was determined in a study of shared T cell receptors in the human thymus. The CDR3 spans 17 residues. Germline loops: CDR1 SGHAT, CDR2 FQNNGV. The ends lost 4 bases at V and 4 bases at J; junction bases unmatched: 15. Profiling relied on immunoSEQ multiplex PCR, and the TCRdb table lists in-frame clones only, not all of them. The profile shows 500,000 to 550,000 clones, 78% of them singletons. These data are also associated with another study on human thymus T cells.

The J gene is TRBJ2-5, the V gene TRBV11-2; TRBD1 agrees at 7 bases. The source of this sequence is a boy under three years old with a congenital heart defect. Sequencing input: thymocytes. For the CDR3, the DNA is TGTGCCAGCAGCTCAAGAGGCAGGGAGACAGGGAGAGAGACCCAGTACTTC. Protein product: CASSSRGRETGRETQYF.